This TCR beta chain emerged from a study of blood T cell repertoires in COVID-19. About the research overall: COVID-19 samples from acute and convalescent phases originated in the United States, Italy and Spain. PBMCs, B-cell-depleted T cells, or T cells provided the cDNA or gDNA that made up the material.

Between the trimmed V and J ends, which lost 1 base and 5 bases, there was a span of 18 bases. The CDR3 extends over 16 amino acids. CDR1 SGHKS and CDR2 YYEKEE come from the germline V gene (reference sequence). In its sample, this clone was seen a few times. Per the authors' pipeline: Amplifying reference gene primers gave estimates of nucleated cell counts. Measured with immunoSEQ multiplex PCR; TCRdb has only the in-frame clones, and not every one. V, J and clone size are those of that table, while D and trimming were read from the DNA. This table has roughly 380,000 clones, roughly 86% appearing once.

Sequencing was done on a sample of peripheral blood. J is TRBJ1-2 and V is TRBV5-5, with D tentatively TRBD1 (6 bases). The clonotype comes from a human donor with acute or convalescent COVID-19. The donor label of this sample is uncertain. CDR3 sequence reads: CASSLWGGGRSYGYTF. The CDR3, as DNA: TGTGCCAGCAGCTTGTGGGGCGGGGGGCGCAGTTATGGCTACACCTTC.